The next 17 T cell receptor beta chains were all read from a single sample in a study of blood T cell repertoires in COVID-19. Using immunoSEQ multiplex PCR, the repertoire was profiled, and TCRdb retains in-frame clones only, with some absent. This sample has about 180,000 clones, with roughly 86% found just once. The sample taken for sequencing was peripheral blood. These receptors came from a woman in her twenties or thirties with active or convalescent COVID-19.

The chain recombines TRBV11-2 with TRBJ2-5; 8 nucleotides agree with TRBD2. Germline CDR1 is SGHAT and CDR2 is FQNNGV. J lost 6 bases, V lost 5 bases, and 8 bases had no gene match. This CDR3 has 14 amino acids. In nucleotides, the CDR3 is TGTGCCAGCAGCCCCCTTAGCGGGGAACAGACCCAGTACTTC. It yields the protein CASSPLSGEQTQYF.

The V gene is TRBV6-5, the J gene TRBJ1-2, with 9 bases aligning to TRBD1. The CDR3 is made up of 13 amino acids. Germline V lookup: CDR1 MNHEY, CDR2 SVGAGI. Losses at the gene ends were 7 bases for V and 8 bases for J; bases not matched to a gene: 8. The CDR3 coding sequence is TGTGCCAGCACCCAAAGGACAGGGGAAGGCTACACCTTC. Its translation is CASTQRTGEGYTF.

Only one count was recorded for this clone. The chain combines TRBV12-2 with TRBJ2-1; the table assigns TRBD1, which was not confirmed against the DNA. TRBV12-2 is assigned pseudogene status. This CDR3 is 16 amino acids long. CDR3 coding DNA: TGTGCAAGTCGCTTAGTCATCAGGGAACCCTACAATGAGCAGTTCTTC. Translated: CASRLVIREPYNEQFF.

This clone occurred once. The genes are TRBV7-6 and TRBJ2-3, with D possibly being TRBD2 (6 bases). V gave up 3 bases and J gave up 7 bases, with 17 bases separating them. The CDR3 is 15 amino acids. Germline-derived CDR1 and CDR2 are SGHVS and FNYEAQ. The CDR3 reads CASSLGEVLTHTQYF. CDR3 coding DNA: TGTGCCAGCAGCTTGGGGGAGGTCCTTACACATACGCAGTATTTT.

V usage is TRBV27 and J usage is TRBJ2-3; 8 nucleotides match TRBD2. CDR1 is MNHEY, CDR2 SMNVEV, per germline (reference sequence). The CDR3 loop spans 18 amino acids. V trimming: 0 bases; J trimming: 5 bases; junction bases outside the gene matches: 13. The CDR3: CASSLSYALTSEKDTQYF. DNA of the CDR3: TGTGCCAGCAGTTTATCGTACGCTTTGACTAGCGAAAAAGATACGCAGTATTTT.

This chain links TRBV14 with TRBJ2-5, with D possibly TRBD1 on 6 matching bases. Germline-derived CDR1 and CDR2 are SGHDN and FVKESK. This CDR3 spans 16 amino acids. V was trimmed by 0 bases and J by 2 bases, leaving 13 bases between them. CDR3 sequence reads: CASSQDDQGRQETQYF. The DNA of the CDR3 is TGTGCCAGCAGCCAAGATGATCAGGGGCGGCAAGAGACCCAGTACTTC.

The chain combines TRBV11-2 with TRBJ1-5, with 7 nucleotides matching TRBD1. The germline CDR1 and CDR2 sequences are SGHAT and FQNNGV. Unmatched junction bases numbered 4, after V lost 1 base and J lost 13 bases. The CDR3 has 12 residues. CDR3 nucleotides: TGTGCCAGCAGCTTAGGCGGACAGGAGCAGCATTTT. Translated: CASSLGGQEQHF.

The chain recombines TRBV6-1 with TRBJ1-5, with 8 bases that match TRBD1. The CDR3 extends over 15 amino acids. Germline trimming cut 5 bases from V and 5 bases from J; bases unmatched to any gene: 8. Germline V gene sequence: CDR1 MNHNS, CDR2 SASEGT. CDR3 amino acids: CASSTQGARDQPQHF. The CDR3 DNA reads TGTGCCAGCAGTACCCAGGGGGCTAGGGATCAGCCCCAGCATTTT.

This chain connects TRBV20-1 to TRBJ2-7; 8 bases align to TRBD2. CDR3 length: 11 residues. CDR1 DFQATT and CDR2 SNEGSKA come from the germline V gene (reference sequence). DNA of the CDR3: TGCAGCGGGGGGGCCTTCTACGAGCAGTACTTC. Amino acid sequence: CSGGAFYEQYF.

V usage is TRBV4-1 and J usage is TRBJ1-4; TRBD1 matches 8 bases. With V trimmed by 6 bases and J by 8 bases, 8 bases remained unmatched. This CDR3 is 14 amino acids long. CDR1 is MGHRA and CDR2 is YSYEKL in the germline V gene. Here the CDR3 DNA reads TGCGCCAGCAGTCCCGACAGGGGTGCGGAAAAACTGTTTTTT. Protein: CASSPDRGAEKLFF.

This clone has just one count. J is TRBJ2-1 and V is TRBV27; 7 bases map to TRBD1. Germline CDR1 and CDR2: MNHEY and SMNVEV (reference sequence). V lost 5 bases, J lost 6 bases, and 4 bases stayed unmatched. The CDR3 has 13 residues. The CDR3, as DNA: TGTGCCAGCAGTGGGTCAGGGGGCAATGAGCAGTTCTTC. Translated: CASSGSGGNEQFF.

The chain uses TRBV13 and TRBJ2-3; the D is unclear. Trimming shortened V by 5 bases and J by 0 bases, and 9 bases separated the two germline ends. CDR1 PRHDT and CDR2 FYEKMQ come from the germline V gene (reference sequence). The CDR3 consists of 14 residues. The CDR3 bases are TGTGCCAGCAGCGCCACTTCTAGCACAGATACGCAGTATTTT. Translating it yields CASSATSSTDTQYF.

This clone showed up just once. V and J are TRBV5-6 and TRBJ2-7; the match to TRBD2 covers 11 bases. V gave up 4 bases and J gave up 6 bases; unmatched junction bases: 15. CDR1 is SGHDT, CDR2 YYEEEE, per germline. The CDR3 sequence is 17 residues long. The CDR3 loop is CASSPITSGRRDLEQYF. CDR3 DNA: TGTGCCAGCAGCCCCATTACTAGCGGGAGAAGAGACCTCGAGCAGTACTTC.

The genes are TRBV15 and TRBJ2-7, with 8 bases fitting TRBD1. J gave up 6 bases and V 1 base, and 11 bases lay outside the gene matches. This CDR3 spans 16 amino acids. Germline assignment: CDR1 LNHNV and CDR2 YYDKDF (reference sequence). CDR3 in DNA: TGTGCCACCAGCAGAGGCTCAGGGGGCTACAGGCGCGAGCAGTACTTC. This translates into CATSRGSGGYRREQYF.

CDR3 sequence (DNA): TGTGCCAGCTCCCAAAACAGCTACCAAGAGACCCAGTACTTC. Its protein product is CASSQNSYQETQYF. This chain connects TRBV18 to TRBJ2-5; no clear D. Germline CDR1 reads KGHSH; CDR2 reads LQKENI. The CDR3 runs to 14 residues. Trimming removed 6 bases at V and 0 bases at J, with 11 bases between.

The J gene is TRBJ2-1, the V gene TRBV19; D is unresolved. Trimming removed 3 bases at V and 9 bases at J, with 9 bases between. Germline CDR1 and CDR2: LNHDA and SQIVND (reference sequence). CDR3 length: 12 amino acids. In nucleotides, the CDR3 is TGTGCCAGTAGTATGAGTCTGCCTGAGCAGTTCTTC. Protein sequence: CASSMSLPEQFF.

V gene TRBV18 combines with J gene TRBJ1-2, with TRBD1 matching 10 bases. The CDR3 extends over 15 amino acids. V was pared by 6 bases and J by 8 bases, with 12 bases of the junction left unmatched. The germline V gene has CDR1 KGHSH and CDR2 LQKENI. CDR3: CASSPTAETGGGYTF. The CDR3 nucleotides are TGTGCCAGCTCCCCCACCGCAGAGACAGGGGGCGGCTACACCTTC.